The text below deals with one T cell receptor beta chain. Its antigen is unidentified. The data were taken from a study of OX40 agonist ivuxolimab in advanced cancers. Background on the study: Recorded diagnoses for dose-escalation patients were hepatocellular carcinoma, melanoma, renal cell or head and neck cancer. Study-wide points: At 0.1 to 3.0 mg/kg and by week 6, CD4+ and CD8+ T cells in the blood had expanded clonally. The specificity for antigen of the expanded peripheral T cells was not determined.

The CDR3 consists of 14 residues. V lost 1 base and J 3 bases, leaving 7 bases between the germline ends. CDR1 and CDR2 from the germline V gene are LNHDA and SQIVND (reference sequence). Generated by immunoSEQ multiplex PCR, the TCRdb table keeps only in-frame clones and is missing some. The sample yields around 80,000 clones, under 85% seen once. The clonotype comes from an adult with an advanced solid tumor such as melanoma, head and neck, liver or kidney cancer. The specimen comprised CD4+ or CD8+ T cells sorted from blood, sampled in a trial of the OX40 agonist ivuxolimab. The rearrangement links TRBV19 to TRBJ2-1, with a tentative D call TRBD2 (6 bases). The CDR3 is CASSIGDFYNEQFF. CDR3 DNA sequence: TGTGCCAGTAGTATAGGGGACTTCTACAATGAGCAGTTCTTC.